Below are 2 T cell receptor beta chains sequenced from a single sample in a study of T cell responses to AZD1222 COVID-19 vaccine. Sequencing was performed with immunoSEQ multiplex PCR; in TCRdb, only in-frame clones are kept and a portion is missing. The data contain some 80,000 clones, over 60% of them singletons. Sequences were derived from peripheral blood, sampled 28 days after the second dose of the MenACWY control vaccine. The receptors shown here come from an adult who received the MenACWY meningococcal vaccine as a control.

V and J are TRBV5-4 and TRBJ2-1; 8 nucleotides line up with TRBD2. V lost 4 bases, J lost 3 bases, and 9 bases stayed unmatched. Per the germline V gene, CDR1 is SGHNT and CDR2 is YYREEE (reference sequence). The CDR3 is 16 amino acids. The CDR3 protein is CASSLAGGGHYNEQFF. CDR3 nucleotides: TGTGCCAGCAGCCTTGCGGGCGGGGGGCACTACAATGAGCAGTTCTTC. Based on the CDR3 plus reference TRBV5-4 and TRBJ2-1, the full variable domain is ETGVTQSPTHLIKTRGQQVTLRCSSQSGHNTVSWYQQALGQGPQFIFQYYREEENGRGNFPPRFSGLQFPNYSSELNVNALELDDSALYLCASSLAGGGHYNEQFFGPGTRLTVL.

This chain uses TRBV7-8 with TRBJ2-1; possibly TRBD2 for D (7 bases). Trimming left V 1 base short and J 4 bases short, with 14 bases between. Per the germline V gene, CDR1 is SGHVS and CDR2 is FQNEAQ. CDR3 length equals 16 residues. CDR3 nucleotides: TGTGCCAGCAGCTTAGGACTAGGGGGGGGATACAATGAGCAGTTCTTC. It yields the protein CASSLGLGGGYNEQFF.